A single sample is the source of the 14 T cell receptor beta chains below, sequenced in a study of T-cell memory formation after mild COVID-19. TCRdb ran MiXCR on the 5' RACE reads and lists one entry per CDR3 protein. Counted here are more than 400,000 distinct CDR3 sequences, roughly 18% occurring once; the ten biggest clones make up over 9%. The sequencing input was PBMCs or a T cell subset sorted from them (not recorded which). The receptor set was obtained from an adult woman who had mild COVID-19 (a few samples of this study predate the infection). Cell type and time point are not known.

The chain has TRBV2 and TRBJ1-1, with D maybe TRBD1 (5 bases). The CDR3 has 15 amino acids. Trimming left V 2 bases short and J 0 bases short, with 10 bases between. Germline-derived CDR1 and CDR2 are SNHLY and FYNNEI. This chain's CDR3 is CASSEYTGMNTEAFF. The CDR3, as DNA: TGTGCCAGCAGTGAATATACAGGAATGAACACTGAAGCTTTCTTT.

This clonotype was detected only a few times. CDR3 loop: CASSQDRSGGSEKLFF. DNA for the CDR3: TGCGCCAGCAGCCAAGATAGATCAGGGGGATCGGAAAAACTGTTTTTT. The V gene is TRBV4-1, the J gene TRBJ1-4, with TRBD1 matching 7 bases. Germline CDR1 MGHRA, CDR2 YSYEKL. This CDR3 has 16 amino acids. The V gene end was trimmed by 0 bases and the J gene end by 8 bases; junction bases not matched to a gene: 9.

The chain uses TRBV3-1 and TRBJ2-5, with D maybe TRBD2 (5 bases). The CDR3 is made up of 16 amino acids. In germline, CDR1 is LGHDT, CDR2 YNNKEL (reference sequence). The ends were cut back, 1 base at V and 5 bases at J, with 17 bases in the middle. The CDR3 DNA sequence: TGTGCCAGCAGCCAAGGGCCGGGGATCCCGGCGGAGACCCAGTACTTC. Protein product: CASSQGPGIPAETQYF.

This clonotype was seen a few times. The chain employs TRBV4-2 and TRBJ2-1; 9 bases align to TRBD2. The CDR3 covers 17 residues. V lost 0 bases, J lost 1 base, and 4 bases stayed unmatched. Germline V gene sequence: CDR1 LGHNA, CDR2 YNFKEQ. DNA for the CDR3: TGTGCCAGCAGCCAAGATACAGGACTAGCGTCCTACAATGAGCAGTTCTTC. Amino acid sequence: CASSQDTGLASYNEQFF.

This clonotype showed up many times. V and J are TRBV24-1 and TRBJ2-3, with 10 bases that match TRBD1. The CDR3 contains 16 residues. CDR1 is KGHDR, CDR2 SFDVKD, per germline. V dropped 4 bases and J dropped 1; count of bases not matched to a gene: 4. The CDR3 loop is CATSEPGTGGTDTQYF. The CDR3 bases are TGTGCCACCAGTGAGCCCGGGACAGGGGGCACAGATACGCAGTATTTT.

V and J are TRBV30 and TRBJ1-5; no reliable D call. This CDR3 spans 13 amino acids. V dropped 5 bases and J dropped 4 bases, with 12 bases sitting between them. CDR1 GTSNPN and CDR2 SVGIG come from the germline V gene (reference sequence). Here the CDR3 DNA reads TGTGCCTGGGCGCGCGGGCTTAATCAGCCCCAGCATTTT. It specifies CAWARGLNQPQHF. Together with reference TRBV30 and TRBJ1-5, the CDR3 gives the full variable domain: SQTIHQWPATLVQPVGSPLSLECTVEGTSNPNLYWYRQAAGRGLQLLFYSVGIGQISSEVPQNLSASRPQDRQFILSSKKLLLSDSGFYLCAWARGLNQPQHFGDGTRLSIL.

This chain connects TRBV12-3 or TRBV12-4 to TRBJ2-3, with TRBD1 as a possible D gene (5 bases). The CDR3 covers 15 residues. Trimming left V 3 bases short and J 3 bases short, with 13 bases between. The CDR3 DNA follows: TGTGCCAGCAGTTTGGTTCAGGGCTGGACAGATACGCAGTATTTT. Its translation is CASSLVQGWTDTQYF.

The CDR3 reads CSARDRRRSTNEQFF. DNA of the CDR3: TGCAGTGCTAGAGATAGGAGGAGGTCCACGAATGAGCAGTTCTTC. This chain joins TRBV20-1 and TRBJ2-1, with D possibly matching TRBD2 (5 bases). This CDR3 has 15 amino acids. With 0 bases removed from V and 7 bases from J, the gap between germline ends came to 16 bases. The germline gives CDR1 DFQATT, CDR2 SNEGSKA (reference sequence).

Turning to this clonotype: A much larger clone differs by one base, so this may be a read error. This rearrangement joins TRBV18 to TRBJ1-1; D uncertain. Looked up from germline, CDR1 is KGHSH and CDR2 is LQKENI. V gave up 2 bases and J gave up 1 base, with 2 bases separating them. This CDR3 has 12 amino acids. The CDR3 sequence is CASSPTNTEAFF. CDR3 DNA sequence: TGTGCCAGCTCACCAACGAACACTGAAGCTTTCTTT.

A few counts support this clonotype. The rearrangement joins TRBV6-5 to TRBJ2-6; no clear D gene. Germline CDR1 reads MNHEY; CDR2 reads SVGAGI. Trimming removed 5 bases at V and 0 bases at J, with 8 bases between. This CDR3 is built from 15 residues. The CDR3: CASSPITSGANVLTF. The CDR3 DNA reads TGTGCCAGCAGTCCGATTACCTCTGGGGCCAACGTCCTGACTTTC.

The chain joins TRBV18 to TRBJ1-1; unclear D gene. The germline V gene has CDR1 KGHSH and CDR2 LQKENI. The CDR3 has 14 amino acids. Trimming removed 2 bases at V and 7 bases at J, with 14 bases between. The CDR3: CASSPTIDLFEAFF. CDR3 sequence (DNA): TGTGCCAGCTCACCAACTATCGACCTTTTTGAAGCTTTCTTT.

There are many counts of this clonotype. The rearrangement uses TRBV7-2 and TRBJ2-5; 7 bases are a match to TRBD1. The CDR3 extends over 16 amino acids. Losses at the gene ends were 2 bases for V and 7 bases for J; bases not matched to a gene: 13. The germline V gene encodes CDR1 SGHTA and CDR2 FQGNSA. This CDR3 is CASSLQGEGSGGTQYF. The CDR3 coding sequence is TGTGCCAGCAGCTTACAGGGGGAAGGCTCCGGTGGGACCCAGTACTTC.

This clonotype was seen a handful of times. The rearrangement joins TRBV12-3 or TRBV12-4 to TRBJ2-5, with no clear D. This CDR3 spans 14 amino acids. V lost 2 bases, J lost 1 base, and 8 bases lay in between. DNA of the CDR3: TGTGCCAGCAGTTTAAGAGTCAGCCAAGAGACCCAGTACTTC. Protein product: CASSLRVSQETQYF.

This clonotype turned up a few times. The CDR3 nucleotides read TGTGCCAGCAGCTTAGGAGTCGGGAATGAGCAGTTCTTC. It specifies CASSLGVGNEQFF. The V call is TRBV11-2, the J call TRBJ2-1, with D unclear. The V gene lost 1 base and the J gene lost 7 bases, with 8 bases spanning the gap. This CDR3 has 13 amino acids. The germline CDR1 and CDR2 sequences are SGHAT and FQNNGV.